This section outlines one T cell receptor (beta chain) sequence together with its context. This receptor's antigen is unknown. It has no much larger one-base neighbor in the sample; base qualities were not kept. V is trimmed back by 4 bases and J by 0 bases, and the junction contains 8 bases that no gene match accounts for. The CDR3 runs 18 amino acids, cysteine and phenylalanine included. The CDR3 DNA has 54 bases and is translated from base 1. In the germline V gene, CDR1 corresponds to SGHTA and CDR2 to FQGNSA. The sample belongs to a study of T cell repertoires in cytomegalovirus infection (dated by TCRdb to between 2018 and 2021). As for the study more broadly: Peptide stimulations targeted recently identified HLA-C-restricted CMV epitopes, whose presentation resists viral immunomodulation, together with well-studied HLA-B-restricted epitopes. The HLA type of each donor mattered for the analysis, because public TCR beta signatures pointed to carriage of CMV infection along with the matching HLA type. Study-level results and caveats: The ex vivo response was dominated by HLA-C-restricted CMV-specific TCR beta clonotypes, and the single most frequent clonotype in two of eight donors was supplied by these HLA-C-restricted clonotypes. In both this cohort and an independent cohort of 350 or so donors, the cumulative frequency of public TCR beta family members distinguished carriers of CMV infection plus the relevant HLA type.

Reading the label with the study, this specimen's treatment or condition is: in vitro stimulation with specific CMV peptide epitopes to enrich CMV-specific T cells. The run used an Illumina HiSeq 1500. In TCRdb, the public reads were trimmed at Q25 with fastp and aligned with MiXCR, with productive beta chains retained. Identical CDR3 proteins give one entry, which carries the most common genes and DNA. This sample lists roughly 180,000 distinct CDR3 sequences; roughly 22% were detected once. The biggest ten clones account for 20% to 30% of the sample. The rearrangement joined TRBV7-2 to TRBJ1-6, and TRBD1 matches 8 of the central bases. The sample in question was CD8+ T cells from cultured PBMCs, obtained from culture after CMV antigen stimulation. This TCR came from a human donor in good health (CMV status not recorded). Some clones in this sample may be carry-over from other donors' samples. The CDR3 corresponds to CASSWDRIESSYNSPLHF. The nucleotides are TGTGCCAGCAGCTGGGACAGGATCGAGAGCTCCTATAATTCACCCCTCCACTTT.